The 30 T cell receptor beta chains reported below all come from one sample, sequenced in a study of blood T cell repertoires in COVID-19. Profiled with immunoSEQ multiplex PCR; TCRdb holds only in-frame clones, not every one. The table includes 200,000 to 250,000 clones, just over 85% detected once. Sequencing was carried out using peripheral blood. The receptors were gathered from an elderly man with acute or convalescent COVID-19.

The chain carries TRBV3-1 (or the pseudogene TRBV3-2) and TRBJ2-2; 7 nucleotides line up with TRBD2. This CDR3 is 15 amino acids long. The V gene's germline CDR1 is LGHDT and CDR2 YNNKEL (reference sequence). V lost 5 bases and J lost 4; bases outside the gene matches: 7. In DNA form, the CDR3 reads TGTGCCAGCAGCTACCTAGCGGTGGCCACCGGGGAGCTGTTTTTT. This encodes CASSYLAVATGELFF.

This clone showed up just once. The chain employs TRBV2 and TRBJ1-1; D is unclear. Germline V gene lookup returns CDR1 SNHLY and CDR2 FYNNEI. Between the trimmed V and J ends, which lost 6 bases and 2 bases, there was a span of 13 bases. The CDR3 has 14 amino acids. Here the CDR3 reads CASRIQSGNTEAFF. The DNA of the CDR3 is TGTGCCAGCAGAATCCAGAGCGGTAACACTGAAGCTTTCTTT.

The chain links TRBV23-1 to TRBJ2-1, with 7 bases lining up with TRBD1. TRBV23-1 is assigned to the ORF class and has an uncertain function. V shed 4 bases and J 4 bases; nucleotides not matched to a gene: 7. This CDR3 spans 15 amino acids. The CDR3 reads CASSLNRGLYNEQFF. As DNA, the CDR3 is TGCGCCAGCAGTCTAAACAGGGGCCTTTACAATGAGCAGTTCTTC.

The CDR3 DNA reads TGTGCCAGCAGCCCCCTCAAAGCGGGAACTAACACAGATACGCAGTATTTT. It is translated as CASSPLKAGTNTDTQYF. The gene calls are TRBV14 and TRBJ2-3; 7 positions agree with TRBD2. This CDR3 has 17 residues. The V gene end was trimmed by 4 bases and the J gene end by 2 bases; junction bases not matched to a gene: 12. Germline V lookup: CDR1 SGHDN, CDR2 FVKESK.

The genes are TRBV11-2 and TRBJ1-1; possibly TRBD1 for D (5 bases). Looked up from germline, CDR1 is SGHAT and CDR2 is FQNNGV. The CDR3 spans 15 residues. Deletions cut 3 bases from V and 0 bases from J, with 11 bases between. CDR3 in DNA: TGTGCCAGCAGCTTTATCGGGGGGATGAACACTGAAGCTTTCTTT. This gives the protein CASSFIGGMNTEAFF.

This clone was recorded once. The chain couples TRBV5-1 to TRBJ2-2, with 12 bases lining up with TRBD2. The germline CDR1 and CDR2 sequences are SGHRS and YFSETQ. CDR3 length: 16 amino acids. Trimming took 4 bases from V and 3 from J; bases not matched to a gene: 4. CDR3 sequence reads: CASSLLAGGDTGELFF. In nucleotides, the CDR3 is TGCGCCAGCAGCCTGCTAGCGGGAGGGGACACCGGGGAGCTGTTTTTT.

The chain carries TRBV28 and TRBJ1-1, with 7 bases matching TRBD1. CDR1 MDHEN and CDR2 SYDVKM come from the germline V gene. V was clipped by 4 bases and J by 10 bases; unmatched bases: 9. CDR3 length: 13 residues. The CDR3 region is CASSSSRGRPAFF. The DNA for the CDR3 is TGTGCCAGCAGTTCTAGTAGGGGGCGCCCAGCTTTCTTT.

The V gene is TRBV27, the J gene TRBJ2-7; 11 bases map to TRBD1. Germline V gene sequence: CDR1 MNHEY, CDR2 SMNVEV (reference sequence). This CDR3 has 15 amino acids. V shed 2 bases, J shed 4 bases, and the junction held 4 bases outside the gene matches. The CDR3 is CASSLAGTGGYEQYF. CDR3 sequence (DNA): TGTGCCAGCAGTTTAGCAGGGACAGGGGGTTACGAGCAGTACTTC.

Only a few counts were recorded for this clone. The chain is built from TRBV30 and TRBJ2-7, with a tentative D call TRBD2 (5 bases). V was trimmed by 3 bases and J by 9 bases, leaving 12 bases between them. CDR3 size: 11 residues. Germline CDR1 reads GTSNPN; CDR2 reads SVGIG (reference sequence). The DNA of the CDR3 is TGTGCCTGGAGCGGAGGCTTGGGGCAGTACGTC. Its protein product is CAWSGGLGQYV.

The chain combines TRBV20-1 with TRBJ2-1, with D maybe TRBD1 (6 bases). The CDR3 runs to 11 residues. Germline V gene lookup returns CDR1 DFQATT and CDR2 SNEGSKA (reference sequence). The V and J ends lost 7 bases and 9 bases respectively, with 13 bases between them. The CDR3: CSVPNRAEQFF. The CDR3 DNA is TGCAGTGTTCCAAACAGGGCTGAGCAGTTCTTC.

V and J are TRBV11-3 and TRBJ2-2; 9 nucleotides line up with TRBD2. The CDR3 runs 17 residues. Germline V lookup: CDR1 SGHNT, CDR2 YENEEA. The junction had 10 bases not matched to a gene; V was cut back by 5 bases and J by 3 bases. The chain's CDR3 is CASSPSQEREDTGELFF. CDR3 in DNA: TGTGCCAGCAGCCCCTCGCAAGAGCGGGAGGACACCGGGGAGCTGTTTTTT.

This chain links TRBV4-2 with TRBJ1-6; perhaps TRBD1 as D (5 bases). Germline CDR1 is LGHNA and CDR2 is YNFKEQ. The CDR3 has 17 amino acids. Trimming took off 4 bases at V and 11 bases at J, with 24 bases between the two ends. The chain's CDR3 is CASSPRGGTSQIPPLHF. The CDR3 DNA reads TGTGCCAGCAGCCCTCGGGGGGGGACCTCACAAATCCCACCCCTCCACTTT.

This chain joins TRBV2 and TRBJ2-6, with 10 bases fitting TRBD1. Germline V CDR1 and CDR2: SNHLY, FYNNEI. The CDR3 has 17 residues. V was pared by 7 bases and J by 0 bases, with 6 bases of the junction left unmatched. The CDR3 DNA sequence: TGTGCCAGCACCCGGACAGGGGGGAACTCTGGGGCCAACGTCCTGACTTTC. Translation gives CASTRTGGNSGANVLTF. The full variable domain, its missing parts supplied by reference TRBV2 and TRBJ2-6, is EPEVTQTPSHQVTQMGQEVILRCVPISNHLYFYWYRQILGQKVEFLVSFYNNEISEKSEIFDDQFSVERPDGSNFTLKIRSTKLEDSAMYFCASTRTGGNSGANVLTFGAGSRLTVL.

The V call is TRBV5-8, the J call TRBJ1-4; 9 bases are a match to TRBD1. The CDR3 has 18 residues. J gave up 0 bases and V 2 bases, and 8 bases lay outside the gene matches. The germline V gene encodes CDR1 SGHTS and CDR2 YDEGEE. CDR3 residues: CASSFKTGGAPTNEKLFF. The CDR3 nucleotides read TGTGCCAGCAGCTTTAAGACAGGGGGAGCCCCAACTAATGAAAAACTGTTTTTT.

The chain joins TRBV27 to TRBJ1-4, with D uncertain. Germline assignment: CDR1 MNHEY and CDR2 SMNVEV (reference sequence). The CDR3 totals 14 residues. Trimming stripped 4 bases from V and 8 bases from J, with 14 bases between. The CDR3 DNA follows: TGTGCCAGCAGTTCTAGAGGGTTGGGCGAAAAACTGTTTTTT. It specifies CASSSRGLGEKLFF.

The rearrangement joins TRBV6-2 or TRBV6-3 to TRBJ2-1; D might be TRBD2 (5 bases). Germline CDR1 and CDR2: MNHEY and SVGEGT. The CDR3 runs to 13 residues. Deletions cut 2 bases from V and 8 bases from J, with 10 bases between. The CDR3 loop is CASSYPGIHEQFF. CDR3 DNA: TGTGCCAGCAGTTACCCCGGGATCCATGAGCAGTTCTTC.

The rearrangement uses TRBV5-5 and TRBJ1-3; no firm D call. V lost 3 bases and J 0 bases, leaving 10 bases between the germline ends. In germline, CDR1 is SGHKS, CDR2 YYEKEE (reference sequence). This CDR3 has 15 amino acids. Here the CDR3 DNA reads TGTGCCAGCAGCTCACACCCCAGCTCTGGAAACACCATATATTTT. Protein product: CASSSHPSSGNTIYF.

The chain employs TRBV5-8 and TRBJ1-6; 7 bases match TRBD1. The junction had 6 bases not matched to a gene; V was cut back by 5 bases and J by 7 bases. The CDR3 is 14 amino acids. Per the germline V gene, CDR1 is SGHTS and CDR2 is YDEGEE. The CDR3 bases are TGTGCCAGCAGGACAGGGATTGAGAATTCACCCCTCCACTTT. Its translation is CASRTGIENSPLHF. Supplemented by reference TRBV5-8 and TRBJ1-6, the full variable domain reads EAGVTQSPTHLIKTRGQQATLRCSPISGHTSVYWYQQALGLGLQFLLWYDEGEERNRGNFPPRFSGRQFPNYSSELNVNALELEDSALYLCASRTGIENSPLHFGNGTRLTVT.

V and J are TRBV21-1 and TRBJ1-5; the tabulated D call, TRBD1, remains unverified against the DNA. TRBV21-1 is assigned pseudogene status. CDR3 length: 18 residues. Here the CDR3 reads CASSEKSGQIVRNQPQHF. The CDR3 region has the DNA TGTGCCAGCAGCGAAAAGTCAGGACAAATAGTGAGAAATCAGCCCCAGCATTTT.

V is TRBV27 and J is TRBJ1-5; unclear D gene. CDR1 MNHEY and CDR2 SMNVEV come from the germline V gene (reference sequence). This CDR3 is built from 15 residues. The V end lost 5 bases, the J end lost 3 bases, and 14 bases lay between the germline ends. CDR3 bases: TGTGCCAGCAGTACCAACATGGTACCCAATCAGCCCCAGCATTTT. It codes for CASSTNMVPNQPQHF.

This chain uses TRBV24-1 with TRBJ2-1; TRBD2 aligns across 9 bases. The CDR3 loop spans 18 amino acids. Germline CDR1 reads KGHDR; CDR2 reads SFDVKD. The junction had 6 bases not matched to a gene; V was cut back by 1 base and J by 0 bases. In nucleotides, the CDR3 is TGTGCCACCAGTGATTTAGGAGGCGGGAGGGGCTCCTACAATGAGCAGTTCTTC. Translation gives CATSDLGGGRGSYNEQFF.

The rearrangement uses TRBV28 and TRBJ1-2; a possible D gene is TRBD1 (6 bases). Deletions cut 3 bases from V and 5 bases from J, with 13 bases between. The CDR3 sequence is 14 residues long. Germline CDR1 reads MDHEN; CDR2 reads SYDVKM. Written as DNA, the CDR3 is TGTGCCAGCAGTTTTCACGGGGGGCCATATGGCTACACCTTC. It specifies CASSFHGGPYGYTF.

CDR3 protein: CASSPGIAGSYEQYF. The CDR3 bases are TGTGCCAGCAGTCCCGGGATAGCGGGGAGTTACGAGCAGTACTTC. The rearrangement uses TRBV28 and TRBJ2-7, with 8 bases matching TRBD2. The CDR3 spans 15 residues. V lost 5 bases, J lost 4 bases, and 10 bases stayed unmatched. Germline V lookup: CDR1 MDHEN, CDR2 SYDVKM.

DNA of the CDR3: TGTGCCAGCAGTCAAGCGGGGGCGGGAGTGAAGGATGAGCAGTTCTTC. Translated, it gives CASSQAGAGVKDEQFF. The chain employs TRBV27 and TRBJ2-1, with 8 bases lining up with TRBD2. The CDR3 extends over 16 amino acids. Losses at the gene ends were 5 bases for V and 8 bases for J; bases not matched to a gene: 14. Germline V gene sequence: CDR1 MNHEY, CDR2 SMNVEV (reference sequence).

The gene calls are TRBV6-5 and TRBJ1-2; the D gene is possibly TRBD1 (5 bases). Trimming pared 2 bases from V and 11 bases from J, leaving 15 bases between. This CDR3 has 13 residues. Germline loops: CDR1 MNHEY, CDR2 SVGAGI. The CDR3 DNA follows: TGTGCCAGCAGTTACGGTGGGACTTCTTTGTACACCTTC. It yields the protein CASSYGGTSLYTF.

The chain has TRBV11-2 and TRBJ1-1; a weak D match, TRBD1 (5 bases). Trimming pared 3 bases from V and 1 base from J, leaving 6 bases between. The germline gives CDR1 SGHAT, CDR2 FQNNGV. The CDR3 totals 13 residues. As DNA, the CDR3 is TGTGCCAGCAGCTTCGACAGGAACACTGAAGCTTTCTTT. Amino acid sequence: CASSFDRNTEAFF.

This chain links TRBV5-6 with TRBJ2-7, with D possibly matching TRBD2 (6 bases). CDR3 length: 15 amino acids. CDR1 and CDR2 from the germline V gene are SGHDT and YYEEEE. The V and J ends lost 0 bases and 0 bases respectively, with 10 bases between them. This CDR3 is CASSLGAGISYEQYF. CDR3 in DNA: TGTGCCAGCAGCTTGGGGGCGGGAATCTCCTACGAGCAGTACTTC. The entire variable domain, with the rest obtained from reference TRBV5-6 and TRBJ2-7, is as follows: DAGVTQSPTHLIKTRGQQVTLRCSPKSGHDTVSWYQQALGQGPQFIFQYYEEEERQRGNFPDRFSGHQFPNYSSELNVNALLLGDSALYLCASSLGAGISYEQYFGPGTRLTVT.

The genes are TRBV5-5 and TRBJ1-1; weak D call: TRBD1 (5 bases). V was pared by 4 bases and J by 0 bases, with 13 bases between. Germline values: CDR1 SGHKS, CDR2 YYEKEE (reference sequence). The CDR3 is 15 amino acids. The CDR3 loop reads CASSLQVQMNTEAFF. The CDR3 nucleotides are TGTGCCAGCAGCCTACAGGTCCAGATGAACACTGAAGCTTTCTTT.

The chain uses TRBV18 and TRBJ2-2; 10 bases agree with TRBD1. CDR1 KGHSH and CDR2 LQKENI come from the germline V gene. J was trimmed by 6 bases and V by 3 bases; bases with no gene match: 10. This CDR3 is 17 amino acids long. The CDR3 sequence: CASSPPGQGKRPGELFF. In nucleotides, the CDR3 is TGTGCCAGCTCACCGCCGGGACAGGGGAAGCGTCCCGGGGAGCTGTTTTTT.

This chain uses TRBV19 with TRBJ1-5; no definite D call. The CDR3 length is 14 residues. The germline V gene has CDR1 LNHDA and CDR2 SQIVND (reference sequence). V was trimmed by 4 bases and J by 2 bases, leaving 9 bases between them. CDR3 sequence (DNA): TGTGCCAGTAGTACTCAAGGAGGCAATCAGCCCCAGCATTTT. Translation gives CASSTQGGNQPQHF.